This T cell receptor (beta chain) was found in a study of beta chain features in type 1 diabetes. Findings and caveats of the study: Researchers report that Type 1 diabetes patients had moderately but significantly shorter TCRB CDR3s across all four CD4+ subsets. When VDJ junctions were examined, type 1 diabetes patients showed fewer insertions and more deletions.

About this clone itself: Its matching antigen is unknown.

Expressed TCRB transcripts were sequenced, since all the RNA that had been isolated was reverse transcribed. The table came from immunoSEQ multiplex PCR; TCRdb's copy has only in-frame clones and leaves some out. The sample has about 300,000 clones, about 7.8% seen once; the top ten hold roughly 1%. The origin of this receptor is a woman younger than 35 in good health. Sample: central memory CD4+ T cells from blood.

CDR3 in DNA: TGTGCCAGCAGGCATAGGACTAGCGCCCCCCCCTACGAGCAGTACTTC. Translation: CASRHRTSAPPYEQYF. This chain connects TRBV28 to TRBJ2-7, with 9 bases identical to TRBD2. CDR1 is MDHEN, CDR2 SYDVKM, per germline. The CDR3 extends over 16 amino acids. The V and J ends lost 6 bases and 2 bases, in that order; junction bases with no gene match: 11.